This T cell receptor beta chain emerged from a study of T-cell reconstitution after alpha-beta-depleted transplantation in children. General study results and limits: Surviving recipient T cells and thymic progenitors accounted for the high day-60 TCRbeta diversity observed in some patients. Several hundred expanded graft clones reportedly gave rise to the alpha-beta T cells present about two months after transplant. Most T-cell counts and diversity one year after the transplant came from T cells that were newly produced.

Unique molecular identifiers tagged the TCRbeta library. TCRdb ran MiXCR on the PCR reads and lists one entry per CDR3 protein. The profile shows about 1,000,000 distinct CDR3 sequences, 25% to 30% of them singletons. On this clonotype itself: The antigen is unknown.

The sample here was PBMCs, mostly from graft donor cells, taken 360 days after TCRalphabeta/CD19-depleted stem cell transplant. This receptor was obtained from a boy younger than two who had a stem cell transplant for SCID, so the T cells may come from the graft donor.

The CDR3 sequence is CASKLGKLPNTGELFF. CDR3 DNA sequence: TGTGCCAGTAAACTAGGAAAGCTTCCGAACACCGGGGAGCTGTTTTTT. The V and J genes are TRBV6-2 or TRBV6-3 and TRBJ2-2, with D perhaps TRBD2 (5 bases). V lost 9 bases, J lost 0 bases, and 17 bases lay in between. CDR1 and CDR2 (germline): MNHEY, SVGEGT. The CDR3 loop spans 16 amino acids.